The clone carrying this TCR beta chain appeared a few times. These data belong to a study of early T cells in non-severe SARS-CoV-2 infection. TCRdb ran MiXCR on the 5' RACE reads and lists one entry per CDR3 protein. The table has fewer than 35,000 distinct CDR3 sequences, about 8.2% seen once; the top ten hold approximately 13%. Germline V gives CDR1 ENHRY, CDR2 SYGVKD. The germline V and J ends were trimmed by 5 bases and 5 bases, with 12 bases remaining between them. The CDR3 runs to 13 residues. This chain joins TRBV10-3 and TRBJ2-5; D gene unclear. The sample was whole blood. The TCR sequence derives from an adult who was a healthcare worker with PCR-confirmed SARS-CoV-2 infection or an uninfected control (not recorded which). The CDR3 DNA reads TGTGCCATCAGTTCCACGGGTGAGGAGACCCAGTACTTC. Residues: CAISSTGEETQYF.